One sample yielded the 20 T cell receptor beta chains listed below, sequenced in a study of PD-L1 blockade in urothelial cancer. The protocol was immunoSEQ multiplex PCR, while the TCRdb copy is restricted to in-frame clones and leaves out a portion. Found here are about 48,000 clones, about 82% of them singletons; the top ten hold 8.8%. The time point: peripheral blood 6 weeks after treatment start. Sequencing used PBMCs, obtained around atezolizumab (anti-PD-L1) treatment. The receptors shown here come from a man between 70 and 80 years old with urothelial cancer.

The chain links TRBV19 to TRBJ2-4; D uncertain. The CDR3 covers 14 residues. Germline V gene lookup returns CDR1 LNHDA and CDR2 SQIVND (reference sequence). Trimming shortened V by 11 bases and J by 0 bases, and 14 bases separated the two germline ends. CDR3 residues: CAAAAHGAKNIQYF. CDR3 in DNA: TGTGCCGCCGCGGCCCATGGAGCCAAAAACATTCAGTACTTC.

This clone showed up just a few times. The chain links TRBV2 to TRBJ2-7; TRBD2 matches at 11 bases. Unmatched junction bases numbered 8, after V lost 9 bases and J lost 4 bases. The length of the CDR3 is 14 residues. In germline, CDR1 is SNHLY, CDR2 FYNNEI. This CDR3 reads CARGTGTSGYEQYF. The DNA of the CDR3 is TGTGCCAGGGGTACCGGGACTAGCGGTTACGAGCAGTACTTC.

The chain has TRBV4-1 and TRBJ1-2; no clear D. The V end was cut by 1 base, the J end by 4 bases, with 13 bases between. Germline lookup yields CDR1 MGHRA and CDR2 YSYEKL. CDR3 size: 15 residues. The CDR3 region is CASSQGRIGVYGYTF. For the CDR3, the DNA is TGCGCCAGCAGCCAAGGGCGGATAGGAGTCTATGGCTACACCTTC.

This clone has just one count. The rearrangement joins TRBV6-1 to TRBJ2-5, with a weak D call TRBD1 (6 bases). Germline V gene lookup returns CDR1 MNHNS and CDR2 SASEGT. The CDR3 extends over 15 amino acids. With 7 bases removed from V and 0 bases from J, the gap between germline ends came to 15 bases. In DNA form, the CDR3 reads TGTGCCAGCAATATAGGCGGACAGTACCAAGAGACCCAGTACTTC. Translating gives CASNIGGQYQETQYF.

V and J are TRBV30 and TRBJ2-7; D ambiguous. The CDR3 length is 11 residues. Trimming shortened V by 2 bases and J by 5 bases, and 7 bases separated the two germline ends. In germline, CDR1 is GTSNPN, CDR2 SVGIG (reference sequence). CDR3 in amino acids: CAWSFTDEQYF. The CDR3 DNA is TGTGCCTGGAGTTTTACAGACGAGCAGTACTTC.

The V call is TRBV28, the J call TRBJ2-2; 9 bases line up with TRBD2. Germline V gives CDR1 MDHEN, CDR2 SYDVKM. The CDR3 runs to 20 residues. Trimming removed 3 bases from V and 2 bases from J; junction bases left unmatched: 16. The CDR3 DNA sequence: TGTGCCAGCAGTTTCTATGGTCTCAGGCTAGCGGGACCCAACACCGGGGAGCTGTTTTTT. It codes for CASSFYGLRLAGPNTGELFF.

This chain connects TRBV30 to TRBJ2-1; D may be TRBD2 (7 bases). The CDR3 has 12 residues. V lost 1 base and J 9 bases, leaving 10 bases between the germline ends. CDR1 and CDR2 from the germline V gene are GTSNPN and SVGIG (reference sequence). CDR3 amino acids: CAWSGGGAEQFF. The CDR3 bases are TGTGCCTGGAGTGGAGGGGGGGCTGAGCAGTTCTTC.

The rearrangement uses TRBV15 and TRBJ2-2, with a possible D match to TRBD2 (5 bases). In germline, CDR1 is LNHNV, CDR2 YYDKDF (reference sequence). V lost 0 bases, J lost 8 bases, and 10 bases lay in between. The CDR3 has 14 amino acids. DNA of the CDR3: TGTGCCACCAGCAGAGATCTCTCGGGGGGGGAGCTGTTTTTT. This codes for CATSRDLSGGELFF.

The genes are TRBV10-3 and TRBJ2-7, with D uncertain. Between the trimmed V and J ends, which lost 2 bases and 3 bases, there was a span of 8 bases. This CDR3 is built from 13 residues. Germline lookup yields CDR1 ENHRY and CDR2 SYGVKD. The CDR3 DNA follows: TGTGCCATCAGTGAGATGTCCGGCTACGAGCAGTACTTC. It encodes CAISEMSGYEQYF.

CDR3 DNA sequence: TGTGCCAGCAGTTTGACCCAGACAGATTTTACAGATACGCAGTATTTT. It specifies CASSLTQTDFTDTQYF. This sequence joins TRBV28 and TRBJ2-3; the D gene is possibly TRBD1 (5 bases). The CDR3 consists of 16 residues. Trimming took off 3 bases at V and 3 bases at J, with 16 bases between the two ends. The germline V gene encodes CDR1 MDHEN and CDR2 SYDVKM.

This chain connects TRBV5-1 to TRBJ2-7, with D tentatively TRBD2 (5 bases). The CDR3 spans 14 residues. CDR1 is SGHRS, CDR2 YFSETQ, per germline. V shed 3 bases and J shed 7 bases, with 17 bases lying between them. Here the CDR3 reads CASSSPGDSGEQYF. The CDR3 coding sequence is TGCGCCAGCAGCTCTCCAGGTGACTCGGGGGAGCAGTACTTC.

With respect to this clone: Other DNA sequences from this sample encode an identical CDR3 as well. The chain carries TRBV5-1 and TRBJ2-7; weak D call: TRBD1 (6 bases). Germline loops: CDR1 SGHRS, CDR2 YFSETQ. The CDR3 contains 15 residues. V lost 3 bases and J 7 bases, leaving 20 bases between the germline ends. In DNA, the CDR3 is TGCGCCAGCAGCTGGAACAGGGCCCCTCTTTATGAGCAGTACTTC. It translates to CASSWNRAPLYEQYF.

CDR3 sequence (DNA): TGTGCCAGCAGGGAACGGCAGACTACCCGAGTAGAGCAGTACTTC. Translated, it gives CASRERQTTRVEQYF. The J gene is TRBJ2-7, the V gene TRBV2, with D perhaps TRBD2 (5 bases). The CDR3 runs 15 residues. V lost 6 bases, J lost 7 bases, and 22 bases lay in between. Looked up from germline, CDR1 is SNHLY and CDR2 is FYNNEI.

For the CDR3, the DNA is TGCGCCAGCAGCGGGGGACAGAAAGATCAGCCCCAGCATTTT. Protein: CASSGGQKDQPQHF. This chain connects TRBV5-1 to TRBJ1-5; TRBD1 matches 7 bases. Germline lookup yields CDR1 SGHRS and CDR2 YFSETQ. The CDR3 spans 14 residues. V lost 4 bases and J lost 5; bases outside the gene matches: 6. The full variable domain, its missing parts supplied by reference TRBV5-1 and TRBJ1-5, is KAGVTQTPRYLIKTRGQQVTLSCSPISGHRSVSWYQQTPGQGLQFLFEYFSETQRNKGNFPGRFSGRQFSNSRSEMNVSTLELGDSALYLCASSGGQKDQPQHFGDGTRLSIL.

As DNA, the CDR3 is TGTGCCAGCAGTGAAGTTTCGCGGACAGATAGAGCTTTCTTT. This encodes CASSEVSRTDRAFF. The rearrangement uses TRBV2 and TRBJ1-1, with TRBD1 as a possible D gene (6 bases). There are 14 residues in the CDR3. V gave up 1 base and J gave up 10 bases, with 16 bases separating them. Germline V gene data show CDR1 as SNHLY and CDR2 as FYNNEI.

V usage is TRBV5-1 and J usage is TRBJ2-5; no firm D call. The CDR3 runs to 13 residues. Germline V gene lookup returns CDR1 SGHRS and CDR2 YFSETQ. Trimming stripped 4 bases from V and 4 bases from J, with 11 bases between. The CDR3 DNA sequence: TGCGCCAGCAGCATGAGGATGGGAGAGACCCAGTACTTC. Translating it yields CASSMRMGETQYF.

The count of this clone is one. The chain has TRBV7-9 and TRBJ2-2, with D maybe TRBD1 (6 bases). The CDR3 is made up of 15 amino acids. V was pared by 5 bases and J by 2 bases, with 12 bases between. Germline loops: CDR1 SEHNR, CDR2 FQNEAQ (reference sequence). The DNA for the CDR3 is TGTGCCAGCAGCGTCCGGACAGAAAACACCGGGGAGCTGTTTTTT. Residues: CASSVRTENTGELFF.

The chain couples TRBV7-9 to TRBJ1-1, with D tentatively TRBD1 (5 bases). This CDR3 spans 14 amino acids. V shed 1 base and J shed 4 bases, with 10 bases lying between them. Germline CDR1 and CDR2: SEHNR and FQNEAQ (reference sequence). The CDR3 is CASSLDLGGTEAFF. The CDR3 DNA follows: TGTGCCAGCAGCTTAGATCTGGGGGGCACTGAAGCTTTCTTT.

The chain has TRBV10-1 and TRBJ2-7, with 7 nucleotides matching TRBD1. The CDR3 is 15 amino acids. Trimming cost V 2 bases and J 4 bases; bases outside gene matches: 8. The germline V gene encodes CDR1 WNHNN and CDR2 SYGVQD (reference sequence). The CDR3 nucleotides are TGCGCCAGCAGTGAGCCCAAGGGACAGCCTTACGAGCAGTACTTC. Translating gives CASSEPKGQPYEQYF.

The rearrangement uses TRBV7-9 and TRBJ2-7; D not certain. The ends were cut back, 1 base at V and 4 bases at J, with 14 bases in the middle. There are 15 residues in the CDR3. Per germline, CDR1 SEHNR and CDR2 FQNEAQ (reference sequence). CDR3 DNA: TGTGCCAGCAGCTTAGTTATGGCCAAGAGGTACGAGCAGTACTTC. Translated, it gives CASSLVMAKRYEQYF.